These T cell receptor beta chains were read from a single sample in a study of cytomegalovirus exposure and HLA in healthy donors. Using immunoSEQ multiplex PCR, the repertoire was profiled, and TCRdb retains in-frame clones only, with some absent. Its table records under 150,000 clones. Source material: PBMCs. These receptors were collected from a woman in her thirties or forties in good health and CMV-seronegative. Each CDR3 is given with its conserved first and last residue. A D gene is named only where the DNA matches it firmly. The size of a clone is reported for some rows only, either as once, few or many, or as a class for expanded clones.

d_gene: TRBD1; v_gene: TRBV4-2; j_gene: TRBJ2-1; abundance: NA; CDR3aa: CASSQSRGQGGAYNEQFF; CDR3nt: TGTGCCAGCAGCCAGTCCCGGGGACAGGGGGGAGCCTACAATGAGCAGTTCTTC
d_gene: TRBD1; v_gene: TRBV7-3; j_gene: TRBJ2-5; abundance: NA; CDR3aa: CASSLSPGQGDETQYF; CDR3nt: TGTGCCAGCAGCTTATCCCCGGGACAGGGGGATGAGACCCAGTACTTC
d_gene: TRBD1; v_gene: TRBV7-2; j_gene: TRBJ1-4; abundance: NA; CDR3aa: CASSTQQGSNEKLFF; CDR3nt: TGTGCCAGCAGCACCCAACAGGGGTCTAATGAAAAACTGTTTTTT
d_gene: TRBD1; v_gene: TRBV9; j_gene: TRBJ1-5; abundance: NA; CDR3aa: CASSARDSYQPQHF; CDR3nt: TGTGCCAGCAGCGCCAGGGACAGTTATCAGCCCCAGCATTTT
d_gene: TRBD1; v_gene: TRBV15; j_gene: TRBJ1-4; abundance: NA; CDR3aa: CATSREGQGVKLFF; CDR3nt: TGTGCCACCAGCAGAGAAGGGCAGGGGGTAAAACTGTTTTTT
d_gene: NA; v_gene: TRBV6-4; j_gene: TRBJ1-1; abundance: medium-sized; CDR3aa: CASSDSQNTEAFF; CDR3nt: TGTGCCAGCAGTGACTCACAGAACACTGAAGCTTTCTTT
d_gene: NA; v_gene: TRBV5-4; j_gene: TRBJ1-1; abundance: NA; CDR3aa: CASSLFGVGGTEAFF; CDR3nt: TGTGCCAGCAGCTTGTTCGGGGTCGGGGGCACTGAAGCTTTCTTT
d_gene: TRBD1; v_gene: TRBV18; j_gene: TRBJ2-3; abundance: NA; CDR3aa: CASSPMTGVTDTQYF; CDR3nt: TGTGCCAGCTCACCGATGACAGGGGTGACAGATACGCAGTATTTT
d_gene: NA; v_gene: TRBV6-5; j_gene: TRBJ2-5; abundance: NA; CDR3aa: CASGHPRQPETQYF; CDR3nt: TGTGCCAGCGGGCACCCCCGGCAGCCAGAGACCCAGTACTTC
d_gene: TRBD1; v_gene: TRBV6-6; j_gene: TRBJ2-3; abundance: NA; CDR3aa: CASDDRGRDTDTQYF; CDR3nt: TGTGCCAGCGACGACAGGGGGAGAGACACAGATACGCAGTATTTT
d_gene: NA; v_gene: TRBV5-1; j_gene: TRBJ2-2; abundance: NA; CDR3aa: CASSSSGGGRTGELFF; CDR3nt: TGCGCCAGCAGCTCCTCTGGGGGGGGGCGCACCGGGGAGCTGTTTTTT
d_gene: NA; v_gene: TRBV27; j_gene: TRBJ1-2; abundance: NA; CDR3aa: CASSEDSYGYTF; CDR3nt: TGTGCCAGCAGCGAAGACAGCTATGGCTACACCTTC
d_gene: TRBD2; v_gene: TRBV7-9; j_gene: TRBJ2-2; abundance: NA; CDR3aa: CASSRAGGLDGELFF; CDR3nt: TGTGCCAGCAGCCGAGCGGGGGGGCTGGACGGGGAGCTGTTTTTT
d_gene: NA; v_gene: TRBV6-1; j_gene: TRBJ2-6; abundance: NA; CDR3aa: CASSEFGRAFSGANVLTF; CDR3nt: TGTGCCAGCAGTGAATTTGGCAGGGCGTTCTCTGGGGCCAACGTCCTGACTTTC
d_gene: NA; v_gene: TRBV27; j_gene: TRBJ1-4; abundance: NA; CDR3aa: CASSKRDTYEKLFF; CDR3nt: TGTGCCAGCAGTAAACGGGACACGTATGAAAAACTGTTTTTT
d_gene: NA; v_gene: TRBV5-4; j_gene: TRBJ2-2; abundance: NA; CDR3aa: CASSGRGAAVNTGELFF; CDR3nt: TGTGCCAGCAGCGGCCGAGGAGCGGCGGTGAACACCGGGGAGCTGTTTTTT
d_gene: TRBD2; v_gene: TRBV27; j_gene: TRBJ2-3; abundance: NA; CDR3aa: CAIGLAGGTDTQYF; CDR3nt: TGTGCCATCGGACTAGCGGGGGGCACAGATACGCAGTATTTT
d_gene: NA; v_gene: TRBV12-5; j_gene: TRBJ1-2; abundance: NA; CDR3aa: CASGLGTSYTF; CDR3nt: TGTGCTAGTGGTTTGGGAACTAGCTACACCTTC
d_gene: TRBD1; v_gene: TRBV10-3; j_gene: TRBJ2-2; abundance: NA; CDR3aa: CAISTGASGELFF; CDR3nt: TGTGCCATCAGTACAGGGGCGTCCGGGGAGCTGTTTTTT
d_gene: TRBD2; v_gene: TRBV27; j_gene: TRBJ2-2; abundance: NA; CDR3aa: CASSLPLVAGGTGELFF; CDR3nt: TGTGCCAGCAGTTTACCCCTGGTAGCGGGGGGCACCGGGGAGCTGTTTTTT
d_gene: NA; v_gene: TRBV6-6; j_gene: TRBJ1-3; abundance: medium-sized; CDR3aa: CASSPISSGNTIYF; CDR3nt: TGTGCCAGCAGTCCCATCAGCTCTGGAAACACCATATATTTT
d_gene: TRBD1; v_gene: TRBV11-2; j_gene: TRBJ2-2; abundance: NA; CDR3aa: CASSYNPDRGRTGELFF; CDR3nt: TGTGCCAGCAGCTACAACCCGGACAGGGGGCGAACCGGGGAGCTGTTTTTT
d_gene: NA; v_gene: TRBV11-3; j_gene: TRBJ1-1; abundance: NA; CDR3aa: CASSLDMETEAFF; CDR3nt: TGTGCCAGCAGCTTAGATATGGAGACTGAAGCTTTCTTT
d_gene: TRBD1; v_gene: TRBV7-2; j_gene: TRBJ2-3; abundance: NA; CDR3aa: CASSSRRTGGADTQYF; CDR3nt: TGTGCCAGCAGCTCCCGCCGGACAGGGGGCGCAGATACGCAGTATTTT
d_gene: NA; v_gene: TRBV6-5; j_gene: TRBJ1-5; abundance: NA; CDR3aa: CASSYSRVLNQPQHF; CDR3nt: TGTGCCAGCAGTTATTCTCGGGTCCTTAATCAGCCCCAGCATTTT
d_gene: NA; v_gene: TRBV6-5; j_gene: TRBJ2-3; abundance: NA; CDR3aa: CASSYTTQDTQYF; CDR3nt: TGTGCCAGCAGTTACACTACCCAAGATACGCAGTATTTT
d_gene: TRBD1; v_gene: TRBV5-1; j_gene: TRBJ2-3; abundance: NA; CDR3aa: CASSPTQGADTQYF; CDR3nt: TGCGCCAGCAGCCCCACTCAGGGGGCGGATACGCAGTATTTT
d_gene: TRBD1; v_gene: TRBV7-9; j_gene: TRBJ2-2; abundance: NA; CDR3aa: CASSVGQGNSGELFF; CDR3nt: TGTGCCAGCAGCGTGGGACAGGGAAATTCCGGGGAGCTGTTTTTT
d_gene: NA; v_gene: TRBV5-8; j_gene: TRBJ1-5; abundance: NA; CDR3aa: CASSGFRDQPQHF; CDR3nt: TGTGCCAGCAGCGGGTTCCGGGATCAGCCCCAGCATTTT
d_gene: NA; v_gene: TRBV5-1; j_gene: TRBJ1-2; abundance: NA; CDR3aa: CASSLNQGQYDGYTF; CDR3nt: TGCGCCAGCAGCTTGAATCAGGGGCAGTATGATGGCTACACCTTC
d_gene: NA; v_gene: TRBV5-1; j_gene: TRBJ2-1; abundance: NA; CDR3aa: CASSLVQSNEQFF; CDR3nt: TGCGCCAGCAGCTTGGTACAGAGCAATGAGCAGTTCTTC
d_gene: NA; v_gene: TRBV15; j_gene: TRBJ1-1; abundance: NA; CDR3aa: CATSSGTKNTEAFF; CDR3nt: TGTGCCACCAGCAGCGGGACAAAGAACACTGAAGCTTTCTTT
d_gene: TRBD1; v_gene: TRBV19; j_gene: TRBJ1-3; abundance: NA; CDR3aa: CASSLPRTGHSGNTIYF; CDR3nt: TGTGCCAGTAGTCTCCCTAGGACAGGGCACTCTGGAAACACCATATATTTT
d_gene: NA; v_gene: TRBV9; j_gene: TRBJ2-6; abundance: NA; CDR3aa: CASSASGFFPFSGANVLTF; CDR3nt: TGTGCCAGCAGCGCCTCAGGGTTTTTCCCCTTCTCTGGGGCCAACGTCCTGACTTTC
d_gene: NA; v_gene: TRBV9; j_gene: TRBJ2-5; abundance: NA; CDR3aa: CASSVAGLTETQYF; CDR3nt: TGTGCCAGCAGCGTAGCAGGACTGACAGAGACCCAGTACTTC
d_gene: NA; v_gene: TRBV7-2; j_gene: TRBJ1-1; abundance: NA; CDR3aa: CASSFTGNMNTEAFF; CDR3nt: TGTGCCAGCAGCTTCACAGGGAACATGAACACTGAAGCTTTCTTT
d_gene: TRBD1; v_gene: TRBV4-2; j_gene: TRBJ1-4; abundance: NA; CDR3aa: CASSRSAYRGGNEKLFF; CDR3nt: TGTGCCAGCAGCCGATCCGCCTACAGGGGGGGTAATGAAAAACTGTTTTTT
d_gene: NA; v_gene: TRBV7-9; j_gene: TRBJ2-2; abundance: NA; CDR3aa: CASSSAYRNTGELFF; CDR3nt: TGTGCCAGCAGCTCGGCTTACAGAAACACCGGGGAGCTGTTTTTT
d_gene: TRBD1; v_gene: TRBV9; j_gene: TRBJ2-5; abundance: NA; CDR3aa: CASSVAPGTGIETQYF; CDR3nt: TGTGCCAGCAGCGTAGCCCCCGGGACAGGGATAGAGACCCAGTACTTC
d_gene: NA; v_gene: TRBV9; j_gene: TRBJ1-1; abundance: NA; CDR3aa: CASSGNRINTEAFF; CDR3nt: TGTGCCAGCAGCGGAAACAGGATTAACACTGAAGCTTTCTTT
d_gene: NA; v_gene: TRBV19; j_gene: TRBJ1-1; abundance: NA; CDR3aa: CASSIQGMNTEAFF; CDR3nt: TGTGCCAGTAGTATACAGGGGATGAACACTGAAGCTTTCTTT